Presented here are 22 T cell receptor beta chains from one specimen sequenced in a study of T cells in localized non-small cell lung cancer. This table comes from immunoSEQ multiplex PCR, and its TCRdb copy is limited to in-frame clones, with some not included. The sample includes about 33,000 clones, 90% of them seen just once. Material: peripheral blood, obtained before any cancer treatment. These receptors were obtained from a man aged 40 to 75 with stage I lung adenocarcinoma.

This chain links TRBV6-5 with TRBJ1-1, with unresolved D. Germline V CDR1 and CDR2: MNHEY, SVGAGI. Trimming removed 7 bases at V and 3 bases at J, with 12 bases between. The CDR3 extends over 13 amino acids. The CDR3 loop reads CASNPAAYTEAFF. The CDR3 coding sequence is TGTGCCAGCAATCCTGCAGCTTACACTGAAGCTTTCTTT.

The gene calls are TRBV5-1 and TRBJ1-1, with 7 bases matching TRBD1. This CDR3 has 16 amino acids. V gave up 0 bases and J gave up 1 base; unmatched junction bases: 6. Germline lookup yields CDR1 SGHRS and CDR2 YFSETQ. This CDR3 is CASSLGQGSANTEAFF. CDR3 sequence (DNA): TGCGCCAGCAGCTTGGGACAGGGTTCTGCGAACACTGAAGCTTTCTTT.

The chain combines TRBV2 with TRBJ1-2; TRBD1 might be the D (5 bases). Trimming pared 6 bases from V and 4 bases from J, leaving 12 bases between. The germline V gene encodes CDR1 SNHLY and CDR2 FYNNEI. The CDR3 length is 13 residues. CDR3: CASSREGTYGYTF. The CDR3 DNA reads as TGTGCCAGCAGCCGGGAAGGGACCTATGGCTACACCTTC. The variable domain in full, completed from reference TRBV2 and TRBJ1-2, reads EPEVTQTPSHQVTQMGQEVILRCVPISNHLYFYWYRQILGQKVEFLVSFYNNEISEKSEIFDDQFSVERPDGSNFTLKIRSTKLEDSAMYFCASSREGTYGYTFGSGTRLTVV.

This clone was counted only a few times. In DNA, the CDR3 is TGTGCCAGCAGCTTACTTCTCCACCGTGGCTACACCTTC. This codes for CASSLLLHRGYTF. This chain links TRBV7-9 with TRBJ1-2; D unresolved. V shed 2 bases and J shed 7 bases, with 11 bases lying between them. The CDR3 runs 13 residues. Germline-derived CDR1 and CDR2 are SEHNR and FQNEAQ (reference sequence).

This chain links TRBV6-5 with TRBJ1-1; 8 positions match TRBD1. V dropped 0 bases and J dropped 4; count of bases not matched to a gene: 4. Germline V lookup: CDR1 MNHEY, CDR2 SVGAGI. This CDR3 contains 15 residues. The CDR3 DNA sequence: TGTGCCAGCAGTTACTCTGGTCAGGGGGCCACTGAAGCTTTCTTT. Translated, it gives CASSYSGQGATEAFF.

The rearrangement uses TRBV11-2 and TRBJ2-1, with D unclear. This CDR3 region has 11 residues. Germline lookup yields CDR1 SGHAT and CDR2 FQNNGV. Trimming removed 1 base from V and 10 bases from J, with 5 bases in between. This CDR3 reads CASSLGQEQFF. The CDR3 nucleotides read TGTGCCAGCAGCTTAGGACAAGAGCAGTTCTTC.

V is TRBV4-2 and J is TRBJ2-3, with D perhaps matching TRBD1 or TRBD2 (5 bases each). Per germline, CDR1 LGHNA and CDR2 YNFKEQ. The CDR3 contains 15 residues. Trimming pared 1 base from V and 1 base from J, leaving 9 bases between. The CDR3 DNA sequence: TGTGCCAGCAGCCAAGGTAGAGGGGGCACAGATACGCAGTATTTT. Translation gives CASSQGRGGTDTQYF.

The J gene is TRBJ2-5, the V gene TRBV6-1, with 14 bases aligning to TRBD2. The CDR3 loop spans 18 amino acids. V lost 2 bases, J lost 6 bases, and 11 bases stayed unmatched. Germline V CDR1 and CDR2: MNHNS, SASEGT. CDR3 sequence (DNA): TGTGCCAGCAGTGAACTGTGGACTAGCGGGGGGCCGGGGAAGACCCAGTACTTC. This codes for CASSELWTSGGPGKTQYF.

V gene TRBV6-6 combines with J gene TRBJ2-6; no firm D call. Germline V gene data show CDR1 as MNHNY and CDR2 as SVGAGI (reference sequence). The CDR3 totals 13 residues. The germline V and J ends were trimmed by 2 bases and 4 bases, with 3 bases remaining between them. The CDR3, as DNA: TGTGCCAGCAGTTACGGGGGGGCCAACGTCCTGACTTTC. Residues: CASSYGGANVLTF.

This sequence joins TRBV7-8 and TRBJ1-6; possibly TRBD1 for D (6 bases). The CDR3 is 19 amino acids. With 7 bases removed from V and 7 bases from J, the gap between germline ends came to 29 bases. CDR1 SGHVS and CDR2 FQNEAQ come from the germline V gene. CDR3 nucleotide sequence: TGTGCCAGCACCGGAGCAGCTTATAATCTCGGGACACAAAATTCACCCCTCCACTTT. Encoded protein: CASTGAAYNLGTQNSPLHF.

The rearrangement uses TRBV5-1 and TRBJ1-5; D gene uncertain. Germline-derived CDR1 and CDR2 are SGHRS and YFSETQ. V was shortened by 0 bases and J by 7 bases, with 14 bases between the two germline ends. The CDR3 loop spans 15 amino acids. The CDR3 loop reads CASSLDGLLGQPQHF. The CDR3 region has the DNA TGCGCCAGCAGCTTGGACGGACTACTCGGGCAGCCCCAGCATTTT.

The V gene is TRBV27, the J gene TRBJ2-7; no firm D call. The V end was cut by 4 bases, the J end by 2 bases, with 12 bases between. Germline values: CDR1 MNHEY, CDR2 SMNVEV (reference sequence). The CDR3 has 14 residues. The DNA for the CDR3 is TGTGCCAGCAGTTCGTTGATGAGAACCTACGAGCAGTACTTC. This codes for CASSSLMRTYEQYF.

The V gene is TRBV30, the J gene TRBJ1-2; 7 bases agree with TRBD1. V lost 4 bases, J lost 8 bases, and 7 bases stayed unmatched. The CDR3 spans 12 residues. Germline V gene sequence: CDR1 GTSNPN, CDR2 SVGIG (reference sequence). CDR3 amino acids: CAWNRDSFGYTF. DNA for the CDR3: TGTGCCTGGAATCGGGACAGTTTCGGCTACACCTTC. Looking up the rest from reference TRBV30 and TRBJ1-2 gives the full variable domain: SQTIHQWPATLVQPVGSPLSLECTVEGTSNPNLYWYRQAAGRGLQLLFYSVGIGQISSEVPQNLSASRPQDRQFILSSKKLLLSDSGFYLCAWNRDSFGYTFGSGTRLTVV.

This chain joins TRBV30 and TRBJ1-3; weak D call: TRBD1 (6 bases). Trimming removed 2 bases at V and 4 bases at J, with 12 bases between. The CDR3 is made up of 14 amino acids. Germline CDR1 is GTSNPN and CDR2 is SVGIG (reference sequence). For the CDR3, the DNA is TGTGCCTGGAGTAGGGGGTCTCGCGGAAACACCATATATTTT. Its protein is CAWSRGSRGNTIYF.

This clone was seen a single time. The chain has TRBV27 and TRBJ1-2; 7 bases agree with TRBD1. CDR3 length: 15 residues. V was clipped by 4 bases and J by 2 bases; unmatched bases: 7. Per germline, CDR1 MNHEY and CDR2 SMNVEV (reference sequence). The CDR3 DNA sequence: TGTGCCAGCAGTTCCTGGGACAGCCAAAACTATGGCTACACCTTC. Protein product: CASSSWDSQNYGYTF.

This chain links TRBV9 with TRBJ1-4; tentatively, D is TRBD1 (6 bases). V shed 3 bases and J shed 8 bases, with 17 bases lying between them. Germline-derived CDR1 and CDR2 are SGDLS and YYNGEE. The CDR3 loop spans 15 amino acids. CDR3 amino acids: CASSALTGSQEKLFF. CDR3 bases: TGTGCCAGCAGCGCCCTCACAGGGTCCCAAGAAAAACTGTTTTTT.

J is TRBJ1-5 and V is TRBV2; possibly TRBD1 for D (5 bases). Per the germline V gene, CDR1 is SNHLY and CDR2 is FYNNEI. The CDR3 runs 15 residues. Trimming shortened V by 5 bases and J by 2 bases, and 13 bases separated the two germline ends. CDR3 residues: CASSTRGFGNQPQHF. The CDR3 bases are TGTGCCAGCAGTACTCGGGGGTTTGGCAATCAGCCCCAGCATTTT. The whole variable domain, filled in from reference TRBV2 and TRBJ1-5, reads EPEVTQTPSHQVTQMGQEVILRCVPISNHLYFYWYRQILGQKVEFLVSFYNNEISEKSEIFDDQFSVERPDGSNFTLKIRSTKLEDSAMYFCASSTRGFGNQPQHFGDGTRLSIL.

The V gene is TRBV7-8, the J gene TRBJ1-4; D remains ambiguous. This CDR3 has 12 residues. Germline-derived CDR1 and CDR2 are SGHVS and FQNEAQ. V was trimmed by 8 bases and J by 7 bases, leaving 11 bases between them. The CDR3 DNA reads TGTGCCAGCGGCCTCAGGAGTGAAAAACTGTTTTTT. Its translation is CASGLRSEKLFF.

The chain couples TRBV6-1 to TRBJ2-2, with D perhaps matching TRBD1 or TRBD2 (6 bases each). Trimming pared 8 bases from V and 4 bases from J, leaving 14 bases between. CDR3 length equals 14 residues. Per germline, CDR1 MNHNS and CDR2 SASEGT. CDR3 sequence: CASRQAGITGELFF. For the CDR3, the DNA is TGTGCCAGCCGACAGGCGGGGATCACCGGGGAGCTGTTTTTT.

V usage is TRBV7-2 and J usage is TRBJ1-6; D is undetermined. Germline V gives CDR1 SGHTA, CDR2 FQGNSA. The CDR3 loop spans 15 amino acids. Trimming stripped 5 bases from V and 7 bases from J, with 15 bases between. CDR3 in amino acids: CASSPPGSGNSPLHF. In nucleotides, the CDR3 is TGTGCCAGCAGCCCCCCAGGCAGCGGGAATTCACCCCTCCACTTT.

The CDR3, as DNA: TGTGCCAGCAACGGGGGGGCTGAGCAGTTCTTC. It is translated as CASNGGAEQFF. The V call is TRBV6-5, the J call TRBJ2-1; 8 bases line up with TRBD2. The germline V gene has CDR1 MNHEY and CDR2 SVGAGI. This CDR3 spans 11 amino acids. V was pared by 7 bases and J by 9 bases, with 2 bases of the junction left unmatched.

This sequence joins TRBV10-3 and TRBJ2-2; D might be TRBD1 (6 bases). V dropped 8 bases and J dropped 0 bases, with 10 bases sitting between them. CDR1 and CDR2 from the germline V gene are ENHRY and SYGVKD. This CDR3 is 14 amino acids long. CDR3 sequence (DNA): TGTGCCATCCGACAGGACGCGAACACCGGGGAGCTGTTTTTT. The encoded protein is CAIRQDANTGELFF.